This TCR beta chain originates from a study of T cell changes during pregnancy in multiple sclerosis. Here immunoSEQ multiplex PCR was the method, and the copy in TCRdb shows in-frame clones only, minus some. The sample holds about 77,000 clones, about 93% seen once. The length of the CDR3 is 11 residues. CDR1 is SQVTM, CDR2 ANQGSEA, per germline. The V end lost 2 bases, the J end lost 9 bases, and 8 bases lay between the germline ends. The genes are TRBV29-1 and TRBJ2-1; D possibly corresponds to TRBD2 (6 bases). This receptor was identified in a female donor in good health, enrolled as a control in a pregnancy study. Sequences were derived from peripheral blood, sampled after pregnancy. DNA for the CDR3: TGCAGCGTTGAAAGGGGAGGTGAGCAGTTCTTC. This gives the protein CSVERGGEQFF.